The 9 T cell receptor beta chains presented below share a single source sample, sequenced in a study of cytomegalovirus exposure and HLA in healthy donors. The PCR had 60 Vbeta and 13 Jbeta primers. The assay was immunoSEQ multiplex PCR, and TCRdb's table has in-frame clones only and misses some. Here the sample spans about 150,000 clones, roughly three quarters being singletons. Sequenced material: PBMCs. Receptor source: a woman aged 40 to 55 in good health and CMV-seronegative.

This chain uses TRBV5-6 with TRBJ1-2; 11 nucleotides align to TRBD1. CDR1 is SGHDT and CDR2 is YYEEEE in the germline V gene. J lost 5 bases, V lost 1 base, and 7 bases had no gene match. The CDR3 is made up of 16 amino acids. The CDR3 reads CASSLRWDRGNYGYTF. Here the CDR3 DNA reads TGTGCCAGCAGCTTGCGGTGGGACAGGGGGAATTATGGCTACACCTTC.

This rearrangement joins TRBV2 to TRBJ1-2; maybe TRBD1 (5 bases). This CDR3 is 15 amino acids long. The germline gives CDR1 SNHLY, CDR2 FYNNEI. Deletions cut 6 bases from V and 1 base from J, with 15 bases between. The CDR3 reads CASRVFRVNNYGYTF. CDR3 nucleotides: TGTGCCAGCAGGGTATTCAGGGTTAATAACTATGGCTACACCTTC.

V usage is TRBV19 and J usage is TRBJ1-5, with 10 bases identical to TRBD1. The junction had 1 base not matched to a gene; V was cut back by 5 bases and J by 0 bases. The CDR3 has 15 residues. The germline V gene has CDR1 LNHDA and CDR2 SQIVND (reference sequence). The DNA for the CDR3 is TGTGCCAGTAGTTGGACAGGGGGTAGCAATCAGCCCCAGCATTTT. Protein sequence: CASSWTGGSNQPQHF.

V and J are TRBV5-8 and TRBJ1-2; TRBD1 matches at 9 bases. Trimming removed 4 bases from V and 2 bases from J; junction bases left unmatched: 18. From germline, CDR1 is SGHTS and CDR2 YDEGEE. This CDR3 comprises 19 residues. The DNA of the CDR3 is TGTGCCAGCAGCGCACCATGGACAGGGGTAACTCGGTTGAACTATGGCTACACCTTC. Translating gives CASSAPWTGVTRLNYGYTF.

V usage is TRBV29-1 and J usage is TRBJ1-2; TRBD1 agrees at 8 bases. The CDR3 extends over 15 amino acids. Per germline, CDR1 SQVTM and CDR2 ANQGSEA. J lost 3 bases, V lost 4 bases, and 10 bases had no gene match. CDR3: CSVAIGPGGHYGYTF. DNA for the CDR3: TGCAGCGTTGCGATTGGGCCAGGGGGCCACTATGGCTACACCTTC.

The chain has TRBV9 and TRBJ2-3; the match to TRBD1 covers 7 bases. Germline loops: CDR1 SGDLS, CDR2 YYNGEE. V lost 3 bases, J lost 3 bases, and 7 bases stayed unmatched. The CDR3 covers 15 residues. CDR3 residues: CASSARQGRTDTQYF. The CDR3 DNA sequence: TGTGCCAGCAGCGCCCGACAGGGAAGGACAGATACGCAGTATTTT.

V usage is TRBV15 and J usage is TRBJ1-2; 9 bases match TRBD1. The CDR3 consists of 15 residues. With V trimmed by 4 bases and J by 7 bases, 10 bases remained unmatched. CDR1 and CDR2 from the germline V gene are LNHNV and YYDKDF (reference sequence). CDR3 in amino acids: CATSITGTGRVGYTF. The CDR3 DNA reads TGTGCCACCAGCATTACCGGGACAGGGAGGGTTGGCTACACCTTC.

The rearrangement joins TRBV28 to TRBJ1-1, with 7 positions matching TRBD1. With 7 bases clipped from V and 1 base from J, the junction kept 3 bases outside the gene matches. CDR3 size: 13 residues. Germline values: CDR1 MDHEN, CDR2 SYDVKM. The CDR3 bases are TGTGCCAGCACCCGGGACAGGAACACTGAAGCTTTCTTT. Its translation is CASTRDRNTEAFF. Combining the CDR3 with reference TRBV28 and TRBJ1-1 gives the whole variable domain DVKVTQSSRYLVKRTGEKVFLECVQDMDHENMFWYRQDPGLGLRLIYFSYDVKMKEKGDIPEGYSVSREKKERFSLILESASTNQTSMYLCASTRDRNTEAFFGQGTRLTVV.

This chain connects TRBV14 to TRBJ2-1; 11 bases line up with TRBD1. CDR3 length: 17 residues. Trimming cost V 4 bases and J 8 bases; bases outside gene matches: 13. Germline V gene lookup returns CDR1 SGHDN and CDR2 FVKESK. The CDR3 loop is CASSLLVRGQGADEQFF. DNA of the CDR3: TGTGCCAGCAGCCTACTGGTGCGAGGACAGGGGGCAGATGAGCAGTTCTTC.